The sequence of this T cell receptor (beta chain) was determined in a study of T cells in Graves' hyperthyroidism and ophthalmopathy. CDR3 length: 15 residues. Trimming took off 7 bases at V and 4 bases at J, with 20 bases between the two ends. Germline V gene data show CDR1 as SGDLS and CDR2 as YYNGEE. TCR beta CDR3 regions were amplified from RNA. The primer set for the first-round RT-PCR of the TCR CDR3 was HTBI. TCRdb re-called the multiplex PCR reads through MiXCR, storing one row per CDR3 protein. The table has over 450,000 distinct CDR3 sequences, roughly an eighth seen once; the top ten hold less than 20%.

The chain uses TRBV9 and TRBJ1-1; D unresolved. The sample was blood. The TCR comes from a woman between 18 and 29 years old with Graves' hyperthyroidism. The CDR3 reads CASGPGAGFTTEAFF. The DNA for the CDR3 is TGTGCCAGCGGTCCCGGAGCGGGGTTTACCACTGAAGCTTTCTTT.